These 10 T cell receptor beta chains were sequenced from one sample in a study of blood T cell repertoires in COVID-19. TCRdb's copy holds only in-frame clones and misses some; the assay was immunoSEQ multiplex PCR. Among over 100,000 clones listed, about 88% were seen once. The material sequenced was peripheral blood. Receptors were obtained from a human donor in a cohort sampled during active COVID-19.

The chain couples TRBV5-4 to TRBJ1-1; 8 bases align to TRBD1. V dropped 5 bases and J dropped 4; count of bases not matched to a gene: 13. The CDR3 has 16 residues. Per the germline V gene, CDR1 is SGHNT and CDR2 is YYREEE (reference sequence). CDR3 amino acids: CASRPSTGAIGTEAFF. The CDR3 DNA reads TGTGCCAGCAGACCTTCGACAGGGGCGATTGGCACTGAAGCTTTCTTT.

This clone appeared a single time. The genes are TRBV6-2 or TRBV6-3 and TRBJ2-1; 8 nucleotides line up with TRBD2. Losses at the gene ends were 0 bases for V and 1 base for J; bases not matched to a gene: 11. Germline loops: CDR1 MNHEY, CDR2 SVGEGT. This CDR3 is 19 amino acids long. CDR3 sequence reads: CASSYSAPPAGGSYNEQFF. The CDR3 coding sequence is TGTGCCAGCAGTTACTCAGCCCCCCCTGCGGGGGGTTCCTACAATGAGCAGTTCTTC.

The chain is built from TRBV29-1 and TRBJ1-5; the match to TRBD1 covers 10 bases. Germline V lookup: CDR1 SQVTM, CDR2 ANQGSEA. The ends lost 7 bases at V and 4 bases at J; junction bases unmatched: 1. The CDR3 covers 12 residues. Here the CDR3 DNA reads TGCAGCGGGGACAGGGGAAATCAGCCCCAGCATTTT. This codes for CSGDRGNQPQHF.

V usage is TRBV6-1 and J usage is TRBJ2-1; the match to TRBD2 covers 15 bases. Per germline, CDR1 MNHNS and CDR2 SASEGT. V was pared by 0 bases and J by 5 bases, with 11 bases of the junction left unmatched. CDR3 size: 20 residues. The CDR3 sequence: CASSEALSGGLAGGHNEQFF. In DNA, the CDR3 is TGTGCCAGCAGTGAAGCGTTAAGCGGGGGACTAGCGGGAGGACACAATGAGCAGTTCTTC.

V is TRBV30 and J is TRBJ2-4; possibly TRBD2 for D (6 bases). Germline CDR1 and CDR2: GTSNPN and SVGIG (reference sequence). The CDR3 runs to 19 residues. Trimming cost V 3 bases and J 0 bases, with 24 bases left between them. The CDR3: CAWRGTFLGPTIAKNIQYF. The CDR3 DNA reads TGTGCCTGGAGGGGGACTTTTCTCGGGCCCACTATAGCCAAAAACATTCAGTACTTC.

This chain connects TRBV19 to TRBJ2-3, with a weak D call TRBD2 (5 bases). Trimming shortened V by 6 bases and J by 2 bases, and 15 bases separated the two germline ends. This CDR3 has 15 amino acids. Germline CDR1 LNHDA, CDR2 SQIVND (reference sequence). The CDR3 reads CASRGLLDYTDTQYF. Here the CDR3 DNA reads TGTGCCAGTAGGGGTTTGTTAGACTACACAGATACGCAGTATTTT.

The CDR3: CASSAGRTNEKLFF. The CDR3 DNA reads as TGCGCCAGCAGCGCGGGACGGACTAATGAAAAACTGTTTTTT. The chain employs TRBV5-1 and TRBJ1-4; possibly TRBD1 for D (5 bases). V gave up 4 bases and J gave up 2 bases, with 9 bases separating them. There are 14 residues in the CDR3. Germline V gives CDR1 SGHRS, CDR2 YFSETQ.

With regard to this clone: The same CDR3 is also encoded by other DNA sequences in this sample. V usage is TRBV28 and J usage is TRBJ2-7; 11 positions match TRBD2. This CDR3 is built from 24 residues. V lost 2 bases and J lost 3; bases outside the gene matches: 30. CDR1 is MDHEN and CDR2 is SYDVKM in the germline V gene. The CDR3 DNA sequence: TGTGCCAGCAGTTTAAAAGGAGGGGGACCAACGACGACTCTAGCGGGAGGTCCCCTCTACGAGCAGTACTTC. Translation: CASSLKGGGPTTTLAGGPLYEQYF.

V usage is TRBV28 and J usage is TRBJ2-4, with D tentatively TRBD2 (6 bases). Germline CDR1 MDHEN, CDR2 SYDVKM. The length of the CDR3 is 13 residues. Trimming removed 7 bases from V and 5 bases from J, with 12 bases in between. CDR3 sequence reads: CASTPPGENIQYF. The CDR3 nucleotides are TGTGCCAGCACCCCCCCGGGGGAAAACATTCAGTACTTC.

The chain carries TRBV28 and TRBJ1-1; 12 nucleotides line up with TRBD1. With V trimmed by 6 bases and J by 7 bases, 12 bases remained unmatched. This CDR3 contains 16 residues. CDR1 is MDHEN, CDR2 SYDVKM, per germline. CDR3 loop: CASRGTGGGQGGEAFF. The CDR3 region has the DNA TGTGCCAGCAGGGGGACAGGGGGCGGCCAGGGTGGTGAAGCTTTCTTT.